The clone carrying this T cell receptor (beta chain) appeared a single time. Enrollees, about 18 to 100 years old, lived in 24 US areas. The data originate from a study of blood T cell repertoires in COVID-19. Per the original data handling: Cell counts per sample came from amplifying reference gene primers. Clones were read by immunoSEQ multiplex PCR, and TCRdb kept only the in-frame ones, dropping some. The V and J calls and clone size are taken from that table; D and trimming were inferred from the DNA. The sample includes hundreds of thousands of clones, around 91% seen only once; the top ten take 8% to 10%. This CDR3 has 17 residues. CDR1 SGHNT and CDR2 YENEEA come from the germline V gene. V shed 4 bases and J 4 bases; nucleotides not matched to a gene: 12.

The sequencing sample was made of PBMCs or T cells enriched from blood (not recorded which). The chain employs TRBV11-3 and TRBJ2-2; 7 positions match TRBD1. The clonotype comes from a woman between 35 and 50 years old who had recovered from COVID-19. The CDR3 DNA reads TGTGCCAGCAGCTCCCCGACGACAGGGAGCGGCACCGGGGAGCTGTTTTTT. Its translation: CASSSPTTGSGTGELFF.